Each of the 5 T cell receptor beta chains below was sequenced from the same sample in a study of beta chain features in type 1 diabetes. The study reverse transcribed the entire isolated RNA, so it sequenced expressed TCRB transcripts. Profiling relied on immunoSEQ multiplex PCR, and the TCRdb table lists in-frame clones only, not all of them. The sample records 130,000 to 150,000 clones, roughly 53% being singletons. The sequenced material came from Tregs from blood. The receptors shown here come from a man between 18 and 35 years old in good health.

This clone was seen a handful of times. This rearrangement joins TRBV23-1 to TRBJ2-1; 10 nucleotides align to TRBD2. TRBV23-1 is marked as an open reading frame, function uncertain. V gave up 2 bases and J gave up 3 bases; unmatched junction bases: 4. This CDR3 comprises 16 residues. The chain's CDR3 is CASSQTGTSVYNEQFF. CDR3 nucleotides: TGCGCCAGCAGTCAAACCGGGACTAGCGTCTACAATGAGCAGTTCTTC.

This clone was detected a few times. The genes are TRBV4-3 and TRBJ2-3; TRBD2 aligns across 10 bases. CDR3 length equals 20 residues. Losses at the gene ends were 0 bases for V and 2 bases for J; bases not matched to a gene: 14. Germline assignment: CDR1 LGHNA and CDR2 YSLEER. CDR3 bases: TGCGCCAGCAGCCAAGAAGTAATCACTAGCGGGGCCTCTATCACAGATACGCAGTATTTT. Residues: CASSQEVITSGASITDTQYF.

This clone was seen a few times. V usage is TRBV19 and J usage is TRBJ2-1; 10 positions match TRBD2. There are 14 residues in the CDR3. Germline CDR1 is LNHDA and CDR2 is SQIVND (reference sequence). Trimming cost V 4 bases and J 9 bases; bases outside gene matches: 6. The CDR3 nucleotides are TGTGCCAGTAGTAAAGCGGGAGGGCCGGGTGAGCAGTTCTTC. It specifies CASSKAGGPGEQFF.

The V call is TRBV29-1, the J call TRBJ2-1, with D uncertain. CDR3 length: 13 residues. The V and J ends lost 6 bases and 3 bases respectively, with 12 bases between them. Germline-derived CDR1 and CDR2 are SQVTM and ANQGSEA. The CDR3 sequence: CSVERSLYNEQFF. DNA of the CDR3: TGCAGCGTAGAGAGATCCCTCTACAATGAGCAGTTCTTC.

The V call is TRBV4-3, the J call TRBJ1-2; TRBD1 might be the D (6 bases). V shed 6 bases and J shed 8 bases, with 22 bases lying between them. Germline CDR1 and CDR2: LGHNA and YSLEER. The CDR3 has 15 amino acids. In DNA form, the CDR3 reads TGCGCCAGCAGTCTTATCGGGACACACCTATCGGGCTACACCTTC. Translated, it gives CASSLIGTHLSGYTF.